The 12 T cell receptor beta chains given below trace back to one sample, sequenced in a study of blood T cell repertoires in COVID-19. The method was immunoSEQ multiplex PCR; TCRdb's version includes in-frame clones alone and lacks a portion of them. The sample lists about 10,000 clones, 70% to 90% occurring once. Sequenced sample: peripheral blood. These receptors all come from a human donor in a cohort sampled during active COVID-19.

This chain joins TRBV5-1 and TRBJ2-5; 10 bases match TRBD1. CDR3 length: 17 residues. The germline CDR1 and CDR2 sequences are SGHRS and YFSETQ. V lost 3 bases, J lost 4 bases, and 12 bases stayed unmatched. This CDR3 is CASSWGARQGARETQYF. In nucleotides, the CDR3 is TGCGCCAGCAGCTGGGGGGCGAGACAGGGGGCGCGAGAGACCCAGTACTTC.

The rearrangement uses TRBV6-4 and TRBJ2-3; 7 bases are a match to TRBD1. The V segment lost 5 bases and the J segment 2 bases; nucleotides outside the gene matches: 4. The CDR3 spans 14 residues. The germline CDR1 and CDR2 sequences are MRHNA and SNTAGT. CDR3 nucleotide sequence: TGTGCCAGCAGTCGAGGACAGGACACAGATACGCAGTATTTT. It yields the protein CASSRGQDTDTQYF.

The chain uses TRBV11-2 and TRBJ1-1, with a weak D call TRBD1 (5 bases). The germline V gene encodes CDR1 SGHAT and CDR2 FQNNGV. The CDR3 covers 15 residues. V lost 1 base to trimming and J lost 1 base, with 10 bases between them. CDR3 region: CASSLGSQGNTEAFF. The DNA of the CDR3 is TGTGCCAGCAGCTTAGGATCCCAGGGGAACACTGAAGCTTTCTTT.

The chain has TRBV4-2 and TRBJ2-5; the match to TRBD2 covers 11 bases. CDR3 size: 15 residues. Losses at the gene ends were 4 bases for V and 5 bases for J; bases not matched to a gene: 6. CDR1 and CDR2 from the germline V gene are LGHNA and YNFKEQ. DNA of the CDR3: TGTGCCAGCAGCCCCTTAGCGGGGGGGCCCGAGACCCAGTACTTC. Protein: CASSPLAGGPETQYF.

The gene calls are TRBV15 and TRBJ2-3, with TRBD1 matching over 8 bases. The CDR3 extends over 15 amino acids. V shed 4 bases, J shed 3 bases, and the junction held 6 bases outside the gene matches. Germline lookup yields CDR1 LNHNV and CDR2 YYDKDF (reference sequence). CDR3 in amino acids: CATSTRTGRTDTQYF. The CDR3 coding sequence is TGTGCCACCAGCACTAGGACAGGGCGGACAGATACGCAGTATTTT.

The rearrangement uses TRBV9 and TRBJ1-1; 10 bases map to TRBD1. CDR1 and CDR2 (germline): SGDLS, YYNGEE. The CDR3 is 15 residues long. After removal of 6 bases from V and 7 bases from J, the junction contained 12 bases not matched to a gene. The CDR3 is CASNRVGQGDREAFF. The DNA for the CDR3 is TGTGCCAGCAACCGTGTCGGACAGGGGGACCGTGAAGCTTTCTTT.

This sequence joins TRBV2 and TRBJ2-7; TRBD2 matches 13 bases. Germline V CDR1 and CDR2: SNHLY, FYNNEI. V trimming: 4 bases; J trimming: 7 bases; junction bases outside the gene matches: 4. The CDR3 length is 14 residues. CDR3 in DNA: TGTGCCAGCAGTGTACCGGGACTAGCGGGGGAGCAGTACTTC. As protein: CASSVPGLAGEQYF.

CDR3 amino acids: CASSLEIQGADTQYF. The CDR3 DNA reads as TGTGCCAGCAGCTTGGAGATACAGGGGGCTGATACGCAGTATTTT. The chain is built from TRBV5-4 and TRBJ2-3; 9 bases align to TRBD1. CDR3 length: 15 amino acids. In germline, CDR1 is SGHNT, CDR2 YYREEE (reference sequence). Unmatched junction bases numbered 5, after V lost 0 bases and J lost 6 bases.

This chain connects TRBV19 to TRBJ1-5, with TRBD1 identical over 10 bases. With V trimmed by 6 bases and J by 6 bases, 5 bases remained unmatched. The CDR3 covers 14 residues. The germline CDR1 and CDR2 sequences are LNHDA and SQIVND (reference sequence). In DNA, the CDR3 is TGTGCCAGTAGGGGACAGGGGTTTGGTCAGCCCCAGCATTTT. Encoded protein: CASRGQGFGQPQHF.

This clone showed up just a few times. The chain joins TRBV6-5 to TRBJ2-1; 7 bases match TRBD1. CDR1 is MNHEY, CDR2 SVGAGI, per germline. CDR3 size: 13 residues. Trimming removed 7 bases from V and 9 bases from J; junction bases left unmatched: 9. CDR3 sequence: CASTLFEGAEQFF. In DNA, the CDR3 is TGTGCCAGCACTCTATTTGAGGGGGCTGAGCAGTTCTTC.

J is TRBJ2-7 and V is TRBV9; the match to TRBD2 covers 8 bases. The V gene end was trimmed by 4 bases and the J gene end by 0 bases; junction bases not matched to a gene: 15. CDR1 is SGDLS, CDR2 YYNGEE, per germline. CDR3 size: 18 residues. The CDR3 protein is CASSLTPGGGTGSYEQYF. Here the CDR3 DNA reads TGTGCCAGCAGCCTCACGCCGGGCGGGGGGACCGGCTCCTACGAGCAGTACTTC.

The chain is built from TRBV4-1 and TRBJ1-2; possible D gene TRBD1, 6 bases. The CDR3 has 15 amino acids. The V gene's germline CDR1 is MGHRA and CDR2 YSYEKL. The V gene lost 1 base and the J gene lost 6 bases, with 15 bases spanning the gap. CDR3 DNA sequence: TGCGCCAGCAGCCAAGGGTGGGGGCTCTTGGATGGCTACACCTTC. This sequence encodes CASSQGWGLLDGYTF.